Included here is one T cell receptor beta chain sequence, with context. What it binds is not known. The data derive from a study of shared clonotypes between healthy human individuals. General study points: Among donors, sharing of clonotypes was expected to be affected by sequencing depth.

Input per replicate PCR of unsorted PBMC was about 330 ng DNA, corresponding to tens of thousands of T cell genomes. Some clones are missing from TCRdb's copy, which holds only in-frame ones; the method was immunoSEQ multiplex PCR. The data hold about 470,000 clones, with 79% observed a single time. Unsorted samples, those not sorted, used approximately 90 million PBMCs for genomic DNA. Looked up from germline, CDR1 is MNHEY and CDR2 is SVGAGI. CDR3 size: 14 residues. The sequence derives from a woman in her forties in good health. Some clones in this sample may be carry-over from other donors' samples. This sequence joins TRBV6-5 and TRBJ2-5, with TRBD2 as a possible D gene (6 bases). The last part of the DNA fits TRBJ2-7 better; the J call may be wrong. Material for sequencing was PBMCs. The CDR3 loop is CASSWREGPYEQYF. In DNA, the CDR3 is TGTGCCAGCAGTTGGAGGGAAGGGCCCTACGAGCAGTACTTC.